Presented here are 18 T cell receptor beta chains from one specimen sequenced in a study of T-cell memory formation after mild COVID-19. One entry per CDR3 protein, called by TCRdb with MiXCR from the 5' RACE reads. The sample has about 320,000 distinct CDR3 sequences; 13% to 15% are singletons. The sequenced material came from PBMCs or a T cell subset sorted from them (not recorded which). The receptor source for this set is a man between 18 and 29 years old who had mild COVID-19 (a few samples of this study predate the infection). Cell type and time point are not known.

V gene TRBV7-6 combines with J gene TRBJ1-4; D may be TRBD1 (6 bases). This CDR3 is built from 16 residues. V lost 1 base and J 4 bases, leaving 13 bases between the germline ends. CDR1 SGHVS and CDR2 FNYEAQ come from the germline V gene. The CDR3: CASSLGGLYLNEKLFF. The CDR3 nucleotides are TGTGCCAGCAGCTTAGGGGGGCTCTATCTTAATGAAAAACTGTTTTTT.

CDR3 sequence (DNA): TGTGCCAGCAGCGAGATCGGGTTCCGAGAGCAGTACGTC. Protein product: CASSEIGFREQYV. This chain links TRBV2 with TRBJ2-7; no definite D call. The CDR3 contains 13 residues. Germline V gene data show CDR1 as SNHLY and CDR2 as FYNNEI. Trimming cost V 6 bases and J 7 bases, with 16 bases left between them.

The chain has TRBV29-1 and TRBJ2-1, with 8 nucleotides matching TRBD1. The CDR3 sequence is 15 residues long. V dropped 6 bases and J dropped 4; count of bases not matched to a gene: 11. CDR1 SQVTM and CDR2 ANQGSEA come from the germline V gene. CDR3 sequence (DNA): TGCAGCGTGGACCGGGACAGGTGGGGATACAATGAGCAGTTCTTC. This translates into CSVDRDRWGYNEQFF.

This clonotype was counted between two and nine times. The rearrangement uses TRBV6-5 and TRBJ1-1, with 8 nucleotides matching TRBD1. V gave up 5 bases and J gave up 1 base; unmatched junction bases: 12. The germline gives CDR1 MNHEY, CDR2 SVGAGI. The CDR3 sequence is 17 residues long. The CDR3 nucleotides are TGTGCCAGCAGTAACACTGGGACAGGTAGAGAGAACACTGAAGCTTTCTTT. This sequence encodes CASSNTGTGRENTEAFF.

Only a few counts were recorded for this clonotype. The chain carries TRBV5-4 and TRBJ1-6; no clear D gene. CDR1 SGHNT and CDR2 YYREEE come from the germline V gene (reference sequence). The CDR3 is 15 residues long. V lost 0 bases and J lost 12, with 16 bases in between. CDR3 nucleotides: TGTGCCAGCAGCTTGGCACCTCGGGCGGACCAACCCCTCCACTTT. Its protein product is CASSLAPRADQPLHF. The full variable domain, its missing parts supplied by reference TRBV5-4 and TRBJ1-6, is ETGVTQSPTHLIKTRGQQVTLRCSSQSGHNTVSWYQQALGQGPQFIFQYYREEENGRGNFPPRFSGLQFPNYSSELNVNALELDDSALYLCASSLAPRADQPLHFGNGTRLTVT.

This rearrangement joins TRBV24-1 to TRBJ2-3; D unresolved. Trimming pared 4 bases from V and 4 bases from J, leaving 8 bases between. CDR1 KGHDR and CDR2 SFDVKD come from the germline V gene. The CDR3 length is 13 residues. The CDR3 sequence is CATSEAISDTQYF. The CDR3 DNA sequence: TGTGCCACCAGTGAGGCTATCTCAGATACGCAGTATTTT.

This clonotype was counted a few times. The rearrangement links TRBV13 to TRBJ1-1; tentatively, D is TRBD1 (6 bases). V dropped 0 bases and J dropped 1 base, with 9 bases sitting between them. Germline values: CDR1 PRHDT, CDR2 FYEKMQ (reference sequence). The CDR3 loop spans 15 amino acids. The CDR3 sequence is CASSLGRGENTEAFF. CDR3 coding DNA: TGTGCCAGCAGCTTAGGCAGGGGCGAGAACACTGAAGCTTTCTTT.

This clonotype appeared a few times. This chain links TRBV7-3 with TRBJ2-1, with unresolved D. The V end was cut by 1 base, the J end by 10 bases, with 11 bases between. The V gene's germline CDR1 is SGHTA and CDR2 FQGTGA. This CDR3 is 13 amino acids long. The CDR3 region is CASSLISNQEQFF. Written as DNA, the CDR3 is TGTGCCAGCAGCTTAATTTCAAACCAGGAGCAGTTCTTC.

The genes are TRBV12-3 or TRBV12-4 and TRBJ1-6; D gene ambiguous. This CDR3 is 14 amino acids long. Trimming cost V 7 bases and J 7 bases, with 14 bases left between them. CDR3 in amino acids: CASNGPGINSPLHF. The CDR3 coding sequence is TGTGCCAGCAACGGACCCGGGATAAATTCACCCCTCCACTTT.

Only a few counts were recorded for this clonotype. V usage is TRBV4-1 and J usage is TRBJ2-3, with unresolved D. This CDR3 comprises 15 residues. Trimming shortened V by 1 base and J by 5 bases, and 13 bases separated the two germline ends. CDR1 MGHRA and CDR2 YSYEKL come from the germline V gene. The CDR3 DNA is TGCGCCAGCAGCCAAGGCCCCGAATCTGGAGATACGCAGTATTTT. Its translation is CASSQGPESGDTQYF.

The genes are TRBV6-5 and TRBJ1-1; D gene uncertain. V was clipped by 1 base and J by 1 base, with 4 bases between them. Germline V gives CDR1 MNHEY, CDR2 SVGAGI. CDR3 size: 13 residues. The CDR3 sequence: CASSYLRNTEAFF. The CDR3 region has the DNA TGTGCCAGCAGTTACTTGAGGAACACTGAAGCTTTCTTT.

The rearrangement uses TRBV6-2 or TRBV6-3 and TRBJ1-5, with 8 nucleotides matching TRBD1. CDR1 is MNHEY and CDR2 is SVGEGT in the germline V gene. CDR3 length equals 15 residues. V lost 6 bases to trimming and J lost 6 bases; unmatched junction nucleotides: 10. The CDR3 DNA follows: TGTGCCAGCAGCCCCGGGACAGGCCTCGGTCAGCCCCAGCATTTT. It translates to CASSPGTGLGQPQHF.

This chain connects TRBV7-9 to TRBJ2-1, with 9 bases identical to TRBD2. The CDR3 runs 17 residues. The V and J ends lost 2 bases and 2 bases, in that order; junction bases with no gene match: 7. Germline V lookup: CDR1 SEHNR, CDR2 FQNEAQ (reference sequence). CDR3 loop: CASSLLRRGGTYNEQFF. DNA for the CDR3: TGTGCCAGCAGCTTACTGAGGCGGGGGGGTACCTACAATGAGCAGTTCTTC.

Of note for this clonotype: At one boundary the junction diverges from the germline segment, which might be a read error. The CDR3 bases are TGTGACAGCAGCTCACTAGGAGAATACACAGATACGCAGTATTTT. This translates into CDSSSLGEYTDTQYF. The genes are TRBV12-3 or TRBV12-4 and TRBJ2-3; a possible D gene is TRBD2 (5 bases). The CDR3 spans 15 residues.

The V call is TRBV15, the J call TRBJ2-4; 9 bases agree with TRBD2. This CDR3 has 18 amino acids. CDR1 LNHNV and CDR2 YYDKDF come from the germline V gene (reference sequence). J gave up 0 bases and V 5 bases, and 11 bases lay outside the gene matches. CDR3 sequence reads: CATSVSGAGGLAKNIQYF. The DNA of the CDR3 is TGTGCCACCAGCGTTTCTGGGGCGGGGGGGCTAGCCAAAAACATTCAGTACTTC.

This clonotype turned up a few times. The CDR3: CASSIRDNNEQFF. The CDR3 bases are TGTGCCAGCAGCATCCGGGACAACAATGAGCAGTTCTTC. The rearrangement links TRBV9 to TRBJ2-1; D is perhaps TRBD1 (6 bases). The CDR3 contains 13 residues. CDR1 is SGDLS and CDR2 is YYNGEE in the germline V gene. Deletions cut 4 bases from V and 5 bases from J, with 10 bases between.

This chain joins TRBV2 and TRBJ2-7; D unclear. Per germline, CDR1 SNHLY and CDR2 FYNNEI. This CDR3 comprises 11 residues. The V end was cut by 8 bases, the J end by 1 base, with 6 bases between. The CDR3 DNA sequence: TGTGCCAGCGTCGCGTCCTACGAGCAGTACGTC. It is translated as CASVASYEQYV.

The chain carries TRBV7-3 and TRBJ2-1, with 11 nucleotides matching TRBD2. With 5 bases clipped from V and 4 bases from J, the junction kept 4 bases outside the gene matches. This CDR3 contains 15 residues. Germline-derived CDR1 and CDR2 are SGHTA and FQGTGA. CDR3 region: CASSDTSGGYNEQFF. Here the CDR3 DNA reads TGTGCCAGCAGCGACACTAGCGGGGGTTACAATGAGCAGTTCTTC. The full variable domain, in which reference TRBV7-3 and TRBJ2-1 provide the parts outside the CDR3, is GAGVSQTPSNKVTEKGKYVELRCDPISGHTALYWYRQSLGQGPEFLIYFQGTGAADDSGLPNDRFFAVRPEGSVSTLKIQRTERGDSAVYLCASSDTSGGYNEQFFGPGTRLTVL.